Listed below are T cell receptor beta chains from one sample, sequenced in a study of T cells after yellow fever vaccination. TCRdb re-derived calls from the 5' RACE reads in MiXCR, one entry per CDR3 protein. The repertoire consists of hundreds of thousands of distinct CDR3 sequences, with around 19% occurring once and the leading ten covering about 18%. Sequenced here: PBMCs, sampled before the yellow fever booster vaccination. These receptors originate from a man younger than 30 who received the YFV17D yellow fever vaccine. The conserved cysteine and the conserved F or W are not part of the CDR3 here. The order of the fields is J gene, V gene, D gene, CDR3 length, CDR3 protein. A D gene is named only where the DNA matches it firmly.

j_call: TRBJ1-1
v_call: TRBV5-1
d_call: .
cdr3_length: 13
cdr3_aa: ASSPPFEVGTEAF

j_call: TRBJ2-4
v_call: TRBV20-1
d_call: TRBD2
cdr3_length: 16
cdr3_aa: SAASLAGGSGTKNIQY

j_call: TRBJ2-3
v_call: TRBV5-1
d_call: .
cdr3_length: 12
cdr3_aa: ASSSKAGTDTQY

j_call: TRBJ1-2
v_call: TRBV12-3/TRBV12-4
d_call: .
cdr3_length: 12
cdr3_aa: ASSLRHQMNGYT

j_call: TRBJ1-2
v_call: TRBV6-1
d_call: .
cdr3_length: 13
cdr3_aa: ASSDPTGANYGYT

j_call: TRBJ2-7
v_call: TRBV29-1
d_call: .
cdr3_length: 10
cdr3_aa: SVRRMEDEQY

j_call: TRBJ2-2
v_call: TRBV11-2
d_call: .
cdr3_length: 13
cdr3_aa: ASSLALRFTGELF

j_call: TRBJ2-1
v_call: TRBV27
d_call: .
cdr3_length: 12
cdr3_aa: ASSLTLPYNEQF

j_call: TRBJ2-1
v_call: TRBV7-2
d_call: TRBD2
cdr3_length: 13
cdr3_aa: ASSFTSGPYNEQF

j_call: TRBJ2-1
v_call: TRBV5-6
d_call: .
cdr3_length: 10
cdr3_aa: ASSLYRSEQF

j_call: TRBJ1-1
v_call: TRBV6-5
d_call: .
cdr3_length: 12
cdr3_aa: ASSYSLANTEAF

j_call: TRBJ2-5
v_call: TRBV3-1
d_call: .
cdr3_length: 13
cdr3_aa: ASSQGWRNQETQY

j_call: TRBJ1-5
v_call: TRBV6-5
d_call: TRBD1
cdr3_length: 12
cdr3_aa: ASRQGGSNQPQH

j_call: TRBJ2-3
v_call: TRBV3-1
d_call: .
cdr3_length: 14
cdr3_aa: ASSQEVGTSTDTQY

j_call: TRBJ2-1
v_call: TRBV6-5
d_call: TRBD2
cdr3_length: 17
cdr3_aa: ASTRVGLAGGSSYNEQF